This T cell receptor beta chain was retrieved from a study of response to subunit inactivated influenza vaccine. CDR3 length: 16 amino acids. V was cut by 0 bases and J by 1 base, with 12 bases left in between. CDR1 is LGHDT, CDR2 YNNKEL, per germline (reference sequence). TCRdb itself ran the RT-PCR reads through MiXCR, one entry per CDR3 protein. The table shows around 540,000 distinct CDR3 sequences, with 12% occurring only once. This clonotype showed up many times. As yet, its antigen is unknown. Findings of the study overall: Seasonal influenza vaccination, on each occasion, was suggested by the authors to recruit few new T cells.

The receptor was isolated from a man in his fifties or sixties who received an inactivated influenza vaccine. Sequenced material: PBMCs from blood, taken on the day of vaccination. The rearrangement joins TRBV3-1 to TRBJ1-2; D might be TRBD1 (5 bases). DNA for the CDR3: TGTGCCAGCAGCCAAGATGGGGCCCCACTTAACTATGGCTACACCTTC. This gives the protein CASSQDGAPLNYGYTF. Combining the CDR3 with reference TRBV3-1 and TRBJ1-2 gives the whole variable domain DTAVSQTPKYLVTQMGNDKSIKCEQNLGHDTMYWYKQDSKKFLKIMFSYNNKELIINETVPNRFSPKSPDKAHLNLHINSLELGDSAVYFCASSQDGAPLNYGYTFGSGTRLTVV.